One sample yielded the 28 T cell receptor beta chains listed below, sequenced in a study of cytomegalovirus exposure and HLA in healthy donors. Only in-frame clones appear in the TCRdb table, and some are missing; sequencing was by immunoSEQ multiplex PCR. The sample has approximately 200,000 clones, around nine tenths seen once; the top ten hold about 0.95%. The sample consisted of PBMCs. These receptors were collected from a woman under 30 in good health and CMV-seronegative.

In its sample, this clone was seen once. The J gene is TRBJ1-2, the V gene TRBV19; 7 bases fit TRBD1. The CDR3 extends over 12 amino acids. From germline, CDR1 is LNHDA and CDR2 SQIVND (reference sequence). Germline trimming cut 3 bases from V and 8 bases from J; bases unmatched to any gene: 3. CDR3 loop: CASSIGQAGYTF. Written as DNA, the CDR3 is TGTGCCAGTAGTATCGGACAGGCGGGCTACACCTTC.

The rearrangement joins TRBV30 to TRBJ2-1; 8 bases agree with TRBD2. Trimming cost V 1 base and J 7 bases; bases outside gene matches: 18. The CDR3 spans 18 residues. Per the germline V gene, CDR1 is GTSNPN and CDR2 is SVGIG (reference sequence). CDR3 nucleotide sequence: TGTGCCTGGAGTGGGGATGTTTGGAGCGGGAGCCGAGGGAATGAGCAGTTCTTC. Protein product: CAWSGDVWSGSRGNEQFF.

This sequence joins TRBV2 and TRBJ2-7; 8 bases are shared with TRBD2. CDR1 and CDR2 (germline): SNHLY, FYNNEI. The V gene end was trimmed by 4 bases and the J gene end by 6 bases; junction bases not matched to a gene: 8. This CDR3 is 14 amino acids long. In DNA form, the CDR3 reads TGTGCCAGCAGTGCCCACGGACTAGCCCCCGAGCAGTACTTC. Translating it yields CASSAHGLAPEQYF.

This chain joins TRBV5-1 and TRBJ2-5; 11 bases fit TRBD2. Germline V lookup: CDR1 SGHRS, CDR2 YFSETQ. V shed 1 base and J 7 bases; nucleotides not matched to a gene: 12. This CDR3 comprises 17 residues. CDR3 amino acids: CASSLTGGTSGGGTQYF. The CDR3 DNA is TGCGCCAGCAGCTTGACGGGAGGGACTAGCGGAGGGGGGACCCAGTACTTC.

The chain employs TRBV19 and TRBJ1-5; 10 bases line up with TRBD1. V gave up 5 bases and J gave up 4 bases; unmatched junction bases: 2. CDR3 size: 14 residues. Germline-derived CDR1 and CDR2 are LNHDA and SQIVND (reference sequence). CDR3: CASSDRGRNQPQHF. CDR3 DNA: TGTGCCAGTAGTGACAGGGGGCGGAATCAGCCCCAGCATTTT.

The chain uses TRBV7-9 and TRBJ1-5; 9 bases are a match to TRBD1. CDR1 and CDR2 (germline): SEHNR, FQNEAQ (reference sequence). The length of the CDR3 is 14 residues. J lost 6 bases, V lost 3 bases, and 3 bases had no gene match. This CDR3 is CASSFTGGSQPQHF. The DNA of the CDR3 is TGTGCCAGCAGCTTTACAGGGGGCAGTCAGCCCCAGCATTTT.

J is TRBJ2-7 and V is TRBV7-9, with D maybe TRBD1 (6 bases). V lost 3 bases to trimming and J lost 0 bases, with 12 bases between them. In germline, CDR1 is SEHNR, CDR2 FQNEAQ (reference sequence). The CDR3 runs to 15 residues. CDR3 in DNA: TGTGCCAGCAGCTTTGGGACAACGAGCTCCTACGAGCAGTACTTC. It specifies CASSFGTTSSYEQYF.

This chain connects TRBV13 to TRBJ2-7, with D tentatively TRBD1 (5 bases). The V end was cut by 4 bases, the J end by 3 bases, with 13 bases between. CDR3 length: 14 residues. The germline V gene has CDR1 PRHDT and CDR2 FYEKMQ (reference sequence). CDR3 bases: TGTGCCAGCAGCTCCTCGGACACCTACTACGAGCAGTACTTC. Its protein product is CASSSSDTYYEQYF.

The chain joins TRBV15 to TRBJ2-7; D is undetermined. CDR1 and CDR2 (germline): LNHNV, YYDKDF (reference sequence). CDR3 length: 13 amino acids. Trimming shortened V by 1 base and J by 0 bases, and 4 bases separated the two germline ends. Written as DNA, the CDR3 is TGTGCCACCAGCAGAGCCAGCTCCTACGAGCAGTACTTC. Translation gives CATSRASSYEQYF.

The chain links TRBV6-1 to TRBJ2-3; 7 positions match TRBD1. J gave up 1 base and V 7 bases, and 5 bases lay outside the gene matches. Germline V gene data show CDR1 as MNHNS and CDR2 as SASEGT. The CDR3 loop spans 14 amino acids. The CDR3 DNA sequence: TGTGCCAGCAATTTAGACAGGGGCACAGATACGCAGTATTTT. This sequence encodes CASNLDRGTDTQYF.

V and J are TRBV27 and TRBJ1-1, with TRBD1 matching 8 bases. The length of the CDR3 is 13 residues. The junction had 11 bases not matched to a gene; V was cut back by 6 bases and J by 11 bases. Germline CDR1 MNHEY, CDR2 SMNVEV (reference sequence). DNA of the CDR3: TGTGCCAGCAGGAACAGGGGGTCGGGGTTTGCTTTCTTT. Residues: CASRNRGSGFAFF.

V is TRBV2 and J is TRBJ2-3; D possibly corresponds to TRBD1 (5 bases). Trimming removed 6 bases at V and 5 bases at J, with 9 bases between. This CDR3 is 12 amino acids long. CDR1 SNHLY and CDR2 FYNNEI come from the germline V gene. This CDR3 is CASSPGLDTQYF. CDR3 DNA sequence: TGTGCCAGCAGCCCAGGGTTAGATACGCAGTATTTT.

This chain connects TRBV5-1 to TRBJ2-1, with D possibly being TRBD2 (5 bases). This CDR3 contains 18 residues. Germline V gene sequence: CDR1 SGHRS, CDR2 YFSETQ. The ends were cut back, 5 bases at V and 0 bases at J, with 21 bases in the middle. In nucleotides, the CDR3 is TGCGCCAGCAGTCTGGACTCCTCCTGGACGAGCTCCTACAATGAGCAGTTCTTC. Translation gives CASSLDSSWTSSYNEQFF.

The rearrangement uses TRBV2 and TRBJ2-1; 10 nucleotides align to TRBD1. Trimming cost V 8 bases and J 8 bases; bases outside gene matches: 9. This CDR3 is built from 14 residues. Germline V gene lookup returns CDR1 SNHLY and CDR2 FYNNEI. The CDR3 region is CASGPGQGGDEQFF. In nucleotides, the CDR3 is TGTGCCAGCGGACCAGGACAGGGGGGCGATGAGCAGTTCTTC.

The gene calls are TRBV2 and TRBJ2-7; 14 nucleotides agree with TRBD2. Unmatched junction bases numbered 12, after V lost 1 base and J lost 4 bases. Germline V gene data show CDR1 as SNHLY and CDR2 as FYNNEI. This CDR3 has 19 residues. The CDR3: CASSEETSGRGAFGYEQYF. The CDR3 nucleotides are TGTGCCAGCAGTGAAGAGACTAGCGGGAGGGGGGCGTTCGGGTACGAGCAGTACTTC.

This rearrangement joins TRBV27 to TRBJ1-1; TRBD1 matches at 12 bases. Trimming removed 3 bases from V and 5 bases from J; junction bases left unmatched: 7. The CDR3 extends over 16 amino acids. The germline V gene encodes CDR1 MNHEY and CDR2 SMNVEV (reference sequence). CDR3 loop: CASSFGTGGPRTEAFF. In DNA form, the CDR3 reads TGTGCCAGCAGTTTCGGGACAGGGGGCCCTCGTACTGAAGCTTTCTTT.

The CDR3 DNA follows: TGTGCCAGCAGCAATGGACAGGGGGTCACTGAAGCTTTCTTT. This gives the protein CASSNGQGVTEAFF. The chain links TRBV21-1 to TRBJ1-1; the table's D gene call, TRBD1, was not cross checked with the DNA. TRBV21-1 is annotated as a pseudogene. The CDR3 is 14 residues long.

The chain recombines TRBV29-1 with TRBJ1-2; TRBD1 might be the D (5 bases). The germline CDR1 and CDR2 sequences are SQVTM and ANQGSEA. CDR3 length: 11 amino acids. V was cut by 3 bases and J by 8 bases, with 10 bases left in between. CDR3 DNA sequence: TGCAGCGTTGACAAGGGGTACGGCTACACCTTC. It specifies CSVDKGYGYTF.

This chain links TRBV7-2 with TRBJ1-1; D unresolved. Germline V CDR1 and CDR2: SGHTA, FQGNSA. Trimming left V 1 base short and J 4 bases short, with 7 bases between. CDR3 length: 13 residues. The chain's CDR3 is CASSLDSFTEAFF. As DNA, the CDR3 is TGTGCCAGCAGCTTAGACTCATTCACTGAAGCTTTCTTT.

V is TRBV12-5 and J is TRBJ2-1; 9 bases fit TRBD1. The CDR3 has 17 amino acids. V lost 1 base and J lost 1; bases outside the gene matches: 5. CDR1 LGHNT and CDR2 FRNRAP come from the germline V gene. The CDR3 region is CASGLDSGTGSYNEQFF. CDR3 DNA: TGTGCTAGTGGTTTGGACTCCGGGACAGGGTCCTACAATGAGCAGTTCTTC.

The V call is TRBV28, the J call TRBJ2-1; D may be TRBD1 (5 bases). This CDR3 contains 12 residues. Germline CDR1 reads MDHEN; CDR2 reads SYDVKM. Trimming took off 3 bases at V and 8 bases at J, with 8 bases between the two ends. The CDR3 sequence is CASSFQGHEQFF. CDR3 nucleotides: TGTGCCAGCAGTTTCCAGGGCCATGAGCAGTTCTTC.

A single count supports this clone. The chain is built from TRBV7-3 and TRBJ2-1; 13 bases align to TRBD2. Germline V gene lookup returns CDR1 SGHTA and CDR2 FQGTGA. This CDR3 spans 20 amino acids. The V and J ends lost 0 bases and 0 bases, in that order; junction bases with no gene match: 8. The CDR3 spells CASSLTGLAGSFSSYNEQFF. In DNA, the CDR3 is TGTGCCAGCAGCTTAACGGGACTAGCGGGATCATTTAGCTCCTACAATGAGCAGTTCTTC. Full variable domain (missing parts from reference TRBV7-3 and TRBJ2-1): GAGVSQTPSNKVTEKGKYVELRCDPISGHTALYWYRQSLGQGPEFLIYFQGTGAADDSGLPNDRFFAVRPEGSVSTLKIQRTERGDSAVYLCASSLTGLAGSFSSYNEQFFGPGTRLTVL.

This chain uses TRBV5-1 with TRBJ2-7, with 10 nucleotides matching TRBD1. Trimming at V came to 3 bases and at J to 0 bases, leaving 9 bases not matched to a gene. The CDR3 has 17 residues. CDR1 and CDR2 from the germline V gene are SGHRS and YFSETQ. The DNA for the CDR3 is TGCGCCAGCAGCTCCGGGACAGGGGTTTTAAGCTCCTACGAGCAGTACTTC. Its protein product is CASSSGTGVLSSYEQYF.

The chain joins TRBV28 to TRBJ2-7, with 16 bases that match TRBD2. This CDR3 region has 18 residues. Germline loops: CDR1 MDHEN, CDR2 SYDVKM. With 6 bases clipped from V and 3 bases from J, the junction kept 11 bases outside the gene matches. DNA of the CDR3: TGTGCCAGCAGACCCCCGGGACTAGCGGGAGGGCCGGTCTACGAGCAGTACTTC. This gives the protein CASRPPGLAGGPVYEQYF.

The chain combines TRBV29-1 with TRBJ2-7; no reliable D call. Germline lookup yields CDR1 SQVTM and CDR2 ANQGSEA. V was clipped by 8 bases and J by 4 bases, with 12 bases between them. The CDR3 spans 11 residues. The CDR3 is CSLEISYEQYF. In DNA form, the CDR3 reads TGCAGCCTCGAGATTTCTTACGAGCAGTACTTC.

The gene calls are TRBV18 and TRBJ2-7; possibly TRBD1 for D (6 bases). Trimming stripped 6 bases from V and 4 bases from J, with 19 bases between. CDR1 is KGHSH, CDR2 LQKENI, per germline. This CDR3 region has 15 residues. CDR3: CASSLATGGMYEQYF. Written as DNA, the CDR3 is TGTGCCAGCTCGCTCGCGACAGGCGGTATGTACGAGCAGTACTTC.

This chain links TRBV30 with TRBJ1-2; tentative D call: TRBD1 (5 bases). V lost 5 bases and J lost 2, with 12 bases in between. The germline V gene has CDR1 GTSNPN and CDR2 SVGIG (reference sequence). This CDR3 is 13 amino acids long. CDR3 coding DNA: TGTGCCTGGGCTCGGGGGGGGAACTATGGCTACACCTTC. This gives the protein CAWARGGNYGYTF.

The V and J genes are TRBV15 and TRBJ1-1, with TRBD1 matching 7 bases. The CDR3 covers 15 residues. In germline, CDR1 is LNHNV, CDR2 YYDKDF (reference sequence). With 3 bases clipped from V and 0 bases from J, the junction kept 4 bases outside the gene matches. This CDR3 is CATSSETGMNTEAFF. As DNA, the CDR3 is TGTGCCACCAGCAGCGAGACAGGGATGAACACTGAAGCTTTCTTT.